A single sample gave rise to the 19 T cell receptor beta chains below, sequenced in a study of early T cells in non-severe SARS-CoV-2 infection. TCRdb recomputed calls from the 5' RACE reads with MiXCR, one row per CDR3 protein. Of fewer than 45,000 distinct CDR3 sequences in the sample, roughly 9.9% were seen once. The sample was whole blood. The receptor set was obtained from an adult who was a healthcare worker with PCR-confirmed SARS-CoV-2 infection or an uninfected control (not recorded which).

This clonotype was seen at least ten times. The V gene is TRBV7-9, the J gene TRBJ2-3; the D is unclear. Germline V gives CDR1 SEHNR, CDR2 FQNEAQ (reference sequence). The CDR3 is 15 amino acids. Trimming pared 1 base from V and 2 bases from J, leaving 10 bases between. This CDR3 reads CASSLGSSNTDTQYF. As DNA, the CDR3 is TGTGCCAGCAGCTTAGGGAGCTCCAACACAGATACGCAGTATTTT.

The V gene is TRBV2, the J gene TRBJ1-2; possibly TRBD1 for D (6 bases). Trimming took 7 bases from V and 0 from J, leaving 12 bases between them. The CDR3 loop spans 14 amino acids. CDR1 and CDR2 from the germline V gene are SNHLY and FYNNEI. For the CDR3, the DNA is TGTGCCAGCATCGAGGACAGAGCTAACTATGGCTACACCTTC. As protein: CASIEDRANYGYTF.

This clonotype was picked up many times. This chain uses TRBV2 with TRBJ1-1; no firm D call. Germline CDR1 is SNHLY and CDR2 is FYNNEI. V lost 7 bases and J lost 1, with 7 bases in between. There are 12 residues in the CDR3. CDR3 nucleotides: TGTGCCAGCACCCCCGAGAACACTGAAGCTTTCTTT. Translating gives CASTPENTEAFF.

This chain connects TRBV14 to TRBJ1-6; possible D gene TRBD1, 5 bases. Germline assignment: CDR1 SGHDN and CDR2 FVKESK. V dropped 3 bases and J dropped 6 bases, with 6 bases sitting between them. CDR3 length: 13 residues. The CDR3 DNA follows: TGTGCCAGCAGCCAGGGGCGTAATTCACCCCTCCACTTT. The encoded protein is CASSQGRNSPLHF.

The sample holds many counts of this clonotype. The J gene is TRBJ2-2, the V gene TRBV5-1, with a possible D match to TRBD1 (5 bases). CDR3 size: 15 residues. Germline lookup yields CDR1 SGHRS and CDR2 YFSETQ. Trimming removed 4 bases from V and 6 bases from J, with 16 bases in between. Here the CDR3 reads CASSHKMAGSGELFF. The CDR3 DNA is TGCGCCAGCAGCCACAAGATGGCAGGGTCCGGGGAGCTGTTTTTT.

This clonotype was seen repeatedly, ten times or more. The chain is built from TRBV7-9 and TRBJ2-7; D tentatively reads TRBD1 or TRBD2 (7 bases each). There are 17 residues in the CDR3. The germline V gene has CDR1 SEHNR and CDR2 FQNEAQ (reference sequence). V was pared by 2 bases and J by 6 bases, with 23 bases between. The CDR3 sequence: CASSLWKRDRPPLEQYF. The CDR3 nucleotides are TGTGCCAGCAGCTTATGGAAGCGGGACAGACCTCCCCTCGAGCAGTACTTC.

A few counts support this clonotype. The rearrangement uses TRBV5-1 and TRBJ2-5; a possible D gene is TRBD2 (5 bases). V gave up 0 bases and J gave up 4 bases, with 10 bases separating them. Germline CDR1 and CDR2: SGHRS and YFSETQ. This CDR3 region has 14 residues. The CDR3 DNA is TGCGCCAGCAGCTTGGGTCGGGGATCAGAGACCCAGTACTTC. This encodes CASSLGRGSETQYF.

This clonotype was detected only a few times. In DNA form, the CDR3 reads TGCGCCAGCGGGGGGGACAGCCCGAATGAGCAGTTCTTC. Translation: CASGGDSPNEQFF. The rearrangement links TRBV5-1 to TRBJ2-1; either TRBD1 or TRBD2 may supply D (7 bases each). The V gene's germline CDR1 is SGHRS and CDR2 YFSETQ. The CDR3 is made up of 13 amino acids. The V and J ends lost 7 bases and 7 bases respectively, with 15 bases between them. Variable domain in full (rest from reference TRBV5-1 and TRBJ2-1): KAGVTQTPRYLIKTRGQQVTLSCSPISGHRSVSWYQQTPGQGLQFLFEYFSETQRNKGNFPGRFSGRQFSNSRSEMNVSTLELGDSALYLCASGGDSPNEQFFGPGTRLTVL.

This clonotype was counted ten times or more. The chain combines TRBV19 with TRBJ2-1; 9 nucleotides line up with TRBD2. Trimming cost V 3 bases and J 6 bases; bases outside gene matches: 21. The germline gives CDR1 LNHDA, CDR2 SQIVND (reference sequence). This CDR3 contains 20 residues. This chain's CDR3 is CASSMGRLAASPFSTNEQFF. The CDR3 DNA follows: TGTGCCAGTAGTATGGGTCGACTAGCGGCAAGTCCGTTCTCTACCAATGAGCAGTTCTTC.

This clonotype was recorded many times. The chain couples TRBV28 to TRBJ2-3; D gene ambiguous. CDR3 length: 14 amino acids. Germline CDR1 MDHEN, CDR2 SYDVKM. Trimming shortened V by 7 bases and J by 1 base, and 12 bases separated the two germline ends. For the CDR3, the DNA is TGTGCCAGCACCCCGCGGCTGGGCACAGATACGCAGTATTTT. Translated: CASTPRLGTDTQYF.

This clonotype was recorded a few times. CDR3 DNA: TGTGCCAGCAGTTCAACCCTTACGCAGTATTTT. Its protein is CASSSTLTQYF. The V call is TRBV6-2 or TRBV6-3, the J call TRBJ2-3, with no clear D. Per germline, CDR1 MNHEY and CDR2 SVGEGT. V was pared by 4 bases and J by 8 bases, with 7 bases between. This CDR3 spans 11 amino acids.

The chain has TRBV3-1 and TRBJ2-1; TRBD2 aligns across 9 bases. Germline trimming cut 4 bases from V and 8 bases from J; bases unmatched to any gene: 6. The CDR3 spans 14 residues. Germline assignment: CDR1 LGHDT and CDR2 YNNKEL (reference sequence). CDR3 sequence reads: CASSLSGGGYEQFF. Here the CDR3 DNA reads TGTGCCAGCAGCCTTAGCGGGGGAGGATATGAGCAGTTCTTC.

There are a few counts of this clonotype. The chain employs TRBV29-1 and TRBJ2-7; D not resolved. Trimming took off 3 bases at V and 6 bases at J, with 15 bases between the two ends. Germline V lookup: CDR1 SQVTM, CDR2 ANQGSEA. This CDR3 comprises 13 residues. Here the CDR3 DNA reads TGCAGCGTTGAGTATGGTAATTATGGCGAGCAGTACTTC. Its protein is CSVEYGNYGEQYF.

The gene calls are TRBV29-1 and TRBJ1-1; D may be TRBD1 (6 bases). The CDR3 is 15 residues long. Germline CDR1 is SQVTM and CDR2 is ANQGSEA. The CDR3 spells CQRSHLTFFEQGAFF. CDR3 in DNA: TGCCAGCGTTCTCACCTCACATTTTTTGAACAGGGAGCTTTCTTT.

This clonotype was seen many times. This rearrangement joins TRBV7-9 to TRBJ1-1, with D unresolved. Trimming pared 1 base from V and 1 base from J, leaving 4 bases between. The length of the CDR3 is 13 residues. Germline assignment: CDR1 SEHNR and CDR2 FQNEAQ (reference sequence). The CDR3 region is CASSLGENTEAFF. In DNA form, the CDR3 reads TGTGCCAGCAGCTTAGGGGAGAACACTGAAGCTTTCTTT.

This clonotype was counted ten times or more. The genes are TRBV19 and TRBJ1-1; 7 positions agree with TRBD1. In germline, CDR1 is LNHDA, CDR2 SQIVND (reference sequence). J lost 0 bases, V lost 9 bases, and 10 bases had no gene match. The CDR3 is 15 residues long. CDR3 in DNA: TGTGCCAGCCGCCCCGGACAGGCTGTGAACACTGAAGCTTTCTTT. Translated: CASRPGQAVNTEAFF.

The rearrangement links TRBV7-8 to TRBJ2-2, with a possible D match to TRBD2 (5 bases). V lost 2 bases to trimming and J lost 4 bases, with 11 bases between them. The length of the CDR3 is 15 residues. Germline CDR1 and CDR2: SGHVS and FQNEAQ. The CDR3 sequence is CASSLTGTGTGELFF. As DNA, the CDR3 is TGTGCCAGCAGCTTAACGGGAACCGGCACCGGGGAGCTGTTTTTT.

The chain has TRBV7-2 and TRBJ1-2, with D perhaps matching TRBD1 (5 bases). The germline V gene encodes CDR1 SGHTA and CDR2 FQGNSA. This CDR3 contains 18 residues. V was pared by 4 bases and J by 4 bases, with 25 bases between. This chain's CDR3 is CASSSPDTEDSRFYGYTF. DNA of the CDR3: TGTGCCAGCAGCTCTCCGGACACTGAAGACAGCCGATTCTATGGCTACACCTTC.

This clonotype was seen ten or more times. This chain uses TRBV20-1 with TRBJ1-5; D might be TRBD1 (5 bases). The CDR3 consists of 11 residues. V lost 5 bases, J lost 12 bases, and 14 bases lay in between. From germline, CDR1 is DFQATT and CDR2 SNEGSKA (reference sequence). The CDR3, as DNA: TGCAGTGCTGCCGGGGGTCGCGACCAGCATTTT. Protein sequence: CSAAGGRDQHF.